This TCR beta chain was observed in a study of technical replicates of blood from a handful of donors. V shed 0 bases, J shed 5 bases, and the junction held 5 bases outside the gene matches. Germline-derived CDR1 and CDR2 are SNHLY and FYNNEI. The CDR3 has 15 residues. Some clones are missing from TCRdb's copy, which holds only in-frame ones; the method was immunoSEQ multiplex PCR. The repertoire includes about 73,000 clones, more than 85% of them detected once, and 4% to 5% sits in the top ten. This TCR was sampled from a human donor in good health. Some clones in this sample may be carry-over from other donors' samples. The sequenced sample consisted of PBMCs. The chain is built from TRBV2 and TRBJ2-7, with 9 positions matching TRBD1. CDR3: CASSEAGTGNHEQYF. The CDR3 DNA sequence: TGTGCCAGCAGTGAAGCGGGGACAGGGAACCACGAGCAGTACTTC.